Described below is a single TCR beta chain sequence and its context. There is no known antigen for this receptor. It has no much larger one-base neighbor in the sample; base qualities were not kept. The germline V gene provides CDR1 ENHRY and CDR2 SYGVKD. The trim is 3 bases for V and 6 bases for J, with a gap of 13 bases between the germline ends. The CDR3 starts with the cysteine, ends with the phenylalanine, and has 14 residues. Only the CDR3 DNA is retained, 42 bases long and in frame from the first base. This sample stems from a study of T cell responses to AZD1222 COVID-19 vaccine (dated by TCRdb to about 2021). Context from the whole study: AZD1222 recipients with second doses at about 4 weeks or about 12 weeks were pooled, because spike-specific TCR depth and breadth did not differ between schedules. Trial participants were enrolled by age into 18-55, 56-69 and 70-plus year subgroups, with about 150, 28 and 57 TCR-sequenced participants respectively. TCR sequencing was performed for 233 trial participants, of whom 200 to 220 were given two doses of AZD1222 and some 26 were given two doses of MenACWY control vaccine. On the study overall, not on this receptor specifically: Participants were mostly white British, with more females than males. The authors suggested clonal diversity may have been underestimated. In the small 56-69-year group, the increase in depth fell short of significance, most likely because of low power. After two AZD1222 doses, both the breadth and the depth of spike-specific TCRs were significantly higher than at day 0 and than in MenACWY recipients. Because no day 14 peak-response samples were available, the repertoires could be characterized only after the peak T cell response. Conclusions about previously exposed vaccinees are limited because only six or seven AZD1222 recipients were SARS-CoV-2 seropositive at baseline. The whole spike protein was spanned by vaccine-associated CD4 TCRs, and dominant responses were seen in regions 160-218 and 743-854. Reportedly, almost half of the unique spike-specific TCRs recognized epitopes lying outside the regions that are mutated in the B.1.351 and B.1.1.7 variants.

The CDR3 regions of human TCRbeta chains were analyzed by immunosequencing. The paper's processing steps were these. TCRs in the repertoires were compared against a reference library of SARS-CoV-2-specific TCRs that had been generated with the MIRA antigen-specificity platform. Breadth was defined as the fraction of unique TCRs that were SARS-CoV-2-associated, and depth was defined as the fraction of total T cells that were SARS-CoV-2-associated. Using the MIRA data, each spike-specific TCR was assigned both to the spike region to which the TCR was reactive and to a CD4 or CD8 class. Log10-transformed breadth and depth values were compared by one-way ANOVA with Sidak's multiple comparisons tests. TCRdb re-hosts the immuneACCESS table, in-frame sequences only. Its copies lack some clones; in the studies checked, an unresolved V gene accounts for under half of them, and the cause for the rest is not known. V and J calls plus clone size are reproduced from that table; the DNA served to infer D and trimming. Present in this sample are about 150,000 clones, approximately 90% of which were seen just once. The top ten hold 2.6% of the sample.

Taken with the paper, the label for time point translates to: baseline before first vaccination. Samples from vaccinated people were obtained from the UK trials COV001 and COV002, which included a single-blind randomized controlled phase 2/3 trial of AZD1222 (ChAdOx1 nCoV-19) in healthy adults. Trial participant PBMC samples were collected at day 0 and day 28 after the second dose for TCRbeta chain sequencing. The rearrangement joined TRBV10-3 to TRBJ2-3, with an unclear D gene assignment. Sequenced material: peripheral blood, taken on day 0 of AZD1222 vaccination. This TCR was recovered from an adult in good health. Read as DNA, the sequence is TGTGCCATCAGTGACCAGCCATTTATCGATACGCAGTATTTT. It translates as CAISDQPFIDTQYF.